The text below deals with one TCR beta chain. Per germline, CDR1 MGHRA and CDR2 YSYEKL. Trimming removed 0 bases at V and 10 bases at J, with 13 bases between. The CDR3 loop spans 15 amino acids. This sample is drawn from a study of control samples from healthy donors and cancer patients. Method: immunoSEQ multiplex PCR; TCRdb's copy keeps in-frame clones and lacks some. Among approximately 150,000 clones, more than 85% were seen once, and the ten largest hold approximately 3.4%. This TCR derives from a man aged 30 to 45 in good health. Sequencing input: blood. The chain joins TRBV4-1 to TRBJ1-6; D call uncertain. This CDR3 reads CASSQDRAELSPLHF. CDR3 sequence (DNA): TGCGCCAGCAGCCAAGACCGGGCCGAGCTGTCACCCCTCCACTTT.